The sequence of this TCR beta chain was determined in a study of cytomegalovirus exposure and HLA in healthy donors. Study observations and caveats: Some TCR beta chains (about 170 of them) were listed as cytomegalovirus-associated. Among TCR sequences, most were rare, though some public TCRs appeared in many donors. In a later analysis, first-cohort TCR clusters were found to tend to co-occur in the approximately 120 validation repertoires.

Unmatched junction bases numbered 13, after V lost 3 bases and J lost 4 bases. The germline CDR1 and CDR2 sequences are SGHTA and FQGNSA. The CDR3 runs 17 residues. Method: immunoSEQ multiplex PCR; TCRdb's copy keeps in-frame clones and lacks some. The table has approximately 59,000 clones, about 92% seen once. Donors came from a validation cohort of fewer than 150 subjects, distinct from the first 666-subject cohort. The table lists this clone with a count of one. The antigen is undetermined. The J gene is TRBJ2-5, the V gene TRBV7-2; 8 positions match TRBD1. The clonotype comes from a man aged 18-30 years in good health and CMV-seropositive. The sequenced sample consisted of PBMCs. CDR3 DNA: TGTGCCAGCAGCTTGGTATACCAGGGGGCGCGGAGAGAGACCCAGTACTTC. As protein: CASSLVYQGARRETQYF.